This T cell receptor beta chain appears in the sequencing data of a study of blood T cell repertoires in COVID-19. The CDR3 loop spans 15 amino acids. CDR1 and CDR2 (germline): KGHDR, SFDVKD. V lost 4 bases, J lost 1 base, and 4 bases stayed unmatched. Here immunoSEQ multiplex PCR was the method, and the copy in TCRdb shows in-frame clones only, minus some. The sample includes about 250,000 clones, roughly 80% of them seen just once. Adults between roughly 18 and 100 years of age took part from fewer than 30 US areas. Within 2 weeks before study entry, exposed participants met a COVID-19 case. This TCR was sampled from a man in his forties who had been exposed to COVID-19. V gene TRBV24-1 combines with J gene TRBJ2-7; 9 nucleotides agree with TRBD2. The sequencing input was PBMCs or T cells enriched from blood (not recorded which). CDR3: CATSETAGGSYEQYF. The DNA of the CDR3 is TGTGCCACCAGTGAGACAGCGGGAGGATCCTACGAGCAGTACTTC.